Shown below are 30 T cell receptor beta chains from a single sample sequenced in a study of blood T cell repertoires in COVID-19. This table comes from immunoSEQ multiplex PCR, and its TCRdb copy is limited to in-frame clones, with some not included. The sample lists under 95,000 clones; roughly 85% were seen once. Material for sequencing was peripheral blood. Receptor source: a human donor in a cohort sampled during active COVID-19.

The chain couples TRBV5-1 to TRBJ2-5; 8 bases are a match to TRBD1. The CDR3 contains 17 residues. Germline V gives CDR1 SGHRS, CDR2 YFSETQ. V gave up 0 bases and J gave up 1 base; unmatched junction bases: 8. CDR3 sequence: CASSLVPYGTGQETQYF. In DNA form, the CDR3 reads TGCGCCAGCAGCTTGGTGCCTTACGGGACAGGCCAAGAGACCCAGTACTTC. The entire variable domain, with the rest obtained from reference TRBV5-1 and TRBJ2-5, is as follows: KAGVTQTPRYLIKTRGQQVTLSCSPISGHRSVSWYQQTPGQGLQFLFEYFSETQRNKGNFPGRFSGRQFSNSRSEMNVSTLELGDSALYLCASSLVPYGTGQETQYFGPGTRLLVL.

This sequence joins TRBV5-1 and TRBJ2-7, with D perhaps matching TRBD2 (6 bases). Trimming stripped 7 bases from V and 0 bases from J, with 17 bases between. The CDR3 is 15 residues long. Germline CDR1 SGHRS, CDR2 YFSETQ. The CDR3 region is CASGSGALSSYEQYF. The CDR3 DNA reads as TGCGCCAGCGGTTCGGGAGCCCTCAGCTCCTACGAGCAGTACTTC.

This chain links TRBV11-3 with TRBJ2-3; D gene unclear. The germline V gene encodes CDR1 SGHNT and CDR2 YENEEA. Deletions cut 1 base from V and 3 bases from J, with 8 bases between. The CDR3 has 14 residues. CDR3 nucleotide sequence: TGTGCCAGCAGCTTAGGGCGGAGTACAGATACGCAGTATTTT. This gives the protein CASSLGRSTDTQYF. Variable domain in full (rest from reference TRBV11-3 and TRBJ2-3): EAGVVQSPRYKIIEKKQPVAFWCNPISGHNTLYWYLQNLGQGPELLIRYENEEAVDDSQLPKDRFSAERLKGVDSTLKIQPAELGDSAVYLCASSLGRSTDTQYFGPGTRLTVL.

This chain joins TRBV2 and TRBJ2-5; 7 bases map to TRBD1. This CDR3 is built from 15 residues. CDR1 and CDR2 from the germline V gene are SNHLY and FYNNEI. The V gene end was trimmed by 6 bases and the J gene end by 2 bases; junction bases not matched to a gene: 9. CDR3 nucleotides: TGTGCCAGCAGGGCACAGGGGCGACCGCAAGAGACCCAGTACTTC. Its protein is CASRAQGRPQETQYF.

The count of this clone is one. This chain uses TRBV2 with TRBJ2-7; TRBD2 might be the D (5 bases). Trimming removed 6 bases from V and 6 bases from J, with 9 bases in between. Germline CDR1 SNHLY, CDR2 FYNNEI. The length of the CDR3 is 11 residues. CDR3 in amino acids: CASRISGEQYF. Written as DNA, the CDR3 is TGTGCCAGCAGGATAAGCGGCGAGCAGTACTTC.

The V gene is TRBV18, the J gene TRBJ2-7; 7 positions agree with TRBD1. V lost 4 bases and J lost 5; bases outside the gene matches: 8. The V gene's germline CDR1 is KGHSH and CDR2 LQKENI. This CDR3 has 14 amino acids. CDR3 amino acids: CASSRSQGRDEQYF. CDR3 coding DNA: TGTGCCAGCTCACGCTCACAGGGGCGCGACGAGCAGTACTTC.

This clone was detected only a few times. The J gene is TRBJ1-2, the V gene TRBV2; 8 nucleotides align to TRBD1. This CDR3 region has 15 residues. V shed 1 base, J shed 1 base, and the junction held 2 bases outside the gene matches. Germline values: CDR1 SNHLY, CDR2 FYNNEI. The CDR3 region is CASSEGDRGNYGYTF. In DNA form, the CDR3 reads TGTGCCAGCAGTGAAGGAGACAGGGGTAACTATGGCTACACCTTC.

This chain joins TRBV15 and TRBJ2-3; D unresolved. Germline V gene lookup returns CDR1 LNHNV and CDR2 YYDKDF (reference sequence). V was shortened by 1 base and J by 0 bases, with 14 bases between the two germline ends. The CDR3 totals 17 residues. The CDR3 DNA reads TGTGCCACCAGCAGAGCCACGAGGAGTGGTAGCACAGATACGCAGTATTTT. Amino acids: CATSRATRSGSTDTQYF. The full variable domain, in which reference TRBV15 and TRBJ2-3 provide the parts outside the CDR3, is DAMVIQNPRYQVTQFGKPVTLSCSQTLNHNVMYWYQQKSSQAPKLLFHYYDKDFNNEADTPDNFQSRRPNTSFCFLDIRSPGLGDTAMYLCATSRATRSGSTDTQYFGPGTRLTVL.

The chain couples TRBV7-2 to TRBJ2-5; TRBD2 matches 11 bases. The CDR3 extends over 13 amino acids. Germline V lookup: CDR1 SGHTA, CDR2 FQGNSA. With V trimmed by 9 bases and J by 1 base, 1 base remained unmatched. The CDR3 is CASSGGGQETQYF. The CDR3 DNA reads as TGTGCCAGTAGCGGGGGGGGCCAAGAGACCCAGTACTTC.

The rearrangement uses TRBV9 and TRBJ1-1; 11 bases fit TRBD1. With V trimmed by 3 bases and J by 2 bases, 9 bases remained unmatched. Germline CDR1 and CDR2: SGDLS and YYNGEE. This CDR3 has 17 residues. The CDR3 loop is CASSAARDRGFNTEAFF. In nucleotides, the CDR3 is TGTGCCAGCAGCGCGGCCCGGGACAGGGGGTTTAACACTGAAGCTTTCTTT.

CDR3 bases: TGCGCCAGCAGCAGACTAGCGGGGAATTACAATGAGCAGTTCTTC. It yields the protein CASSRLAGNYNEQFF. This sequence joins TRBV5-1 and TRBJ2-1; TRBD2 aligns across 11 bases. The trim removed 4 bases at V and 4 bases at J, leaving 4 bases unmatched. The CDR3 has 15 amino acids. Germline CDR1 is SGHRS and CDR2 is YFSETQ.

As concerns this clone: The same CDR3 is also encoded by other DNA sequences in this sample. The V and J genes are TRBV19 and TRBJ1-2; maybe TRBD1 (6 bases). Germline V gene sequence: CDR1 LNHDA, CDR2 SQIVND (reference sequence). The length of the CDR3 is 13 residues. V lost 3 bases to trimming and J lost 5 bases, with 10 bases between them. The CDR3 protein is CASSISRGYGYTF. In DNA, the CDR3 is TGTGCCAGTAGTATCTCAAGGGGGTATGGCTACACCTTC. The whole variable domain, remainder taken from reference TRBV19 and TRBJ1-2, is DGGITQSPKYLFRKEGQNVTLSCEQNLNHDAMYWYRQDPGQGLRLIYYSQIVNDFQKGDIAEGYSVSREKKESFPLTVTSAQKNPTAFYLCASSISRGYGYTFGSGTRLTVV.

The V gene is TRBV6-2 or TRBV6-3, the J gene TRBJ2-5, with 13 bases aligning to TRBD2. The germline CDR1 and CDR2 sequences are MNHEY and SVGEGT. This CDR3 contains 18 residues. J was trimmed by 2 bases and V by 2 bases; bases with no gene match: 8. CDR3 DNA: TGTGCCAGCAGTTACCCAATGGGACTAGCGGGACCACAAGAGACCCAGTACTTC. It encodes CASSYPMGLAGPQETQYF.

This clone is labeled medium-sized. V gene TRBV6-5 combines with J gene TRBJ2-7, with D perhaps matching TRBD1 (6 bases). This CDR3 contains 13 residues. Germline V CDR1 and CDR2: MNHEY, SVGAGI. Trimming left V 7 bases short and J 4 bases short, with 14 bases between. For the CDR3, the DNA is TGTGCCAGCATTGGAACAGGGTTGTACGAGCAGTACTTC. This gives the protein CASIGTGLYEQYF.

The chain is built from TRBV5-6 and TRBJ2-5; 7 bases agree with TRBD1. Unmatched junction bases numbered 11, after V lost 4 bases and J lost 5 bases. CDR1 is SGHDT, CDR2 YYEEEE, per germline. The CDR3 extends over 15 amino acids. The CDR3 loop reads CASSGRQGREETQYF. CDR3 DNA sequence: TGTGCCAGCAGCGGAAGACAGGGTAGGGAGGAGACCCAGTACTTC.

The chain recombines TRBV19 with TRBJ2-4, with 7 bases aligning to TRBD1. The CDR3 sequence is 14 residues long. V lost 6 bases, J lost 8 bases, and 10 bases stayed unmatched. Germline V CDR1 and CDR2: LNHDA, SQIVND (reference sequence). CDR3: CASSKGQAYDIQYF. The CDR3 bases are TGTGCCAGTAGCAAAGGACAGGCTTACGACATTCAGTACTTC.

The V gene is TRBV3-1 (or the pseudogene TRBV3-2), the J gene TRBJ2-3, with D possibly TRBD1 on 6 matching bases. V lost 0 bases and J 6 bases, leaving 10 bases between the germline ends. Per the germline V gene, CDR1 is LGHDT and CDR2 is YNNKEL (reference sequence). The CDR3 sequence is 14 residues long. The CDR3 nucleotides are TGTGCCAGCAGCCAAGAAAACAGGGTTGATACGCAGTATTTT. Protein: CASSQENRVDTQYF.

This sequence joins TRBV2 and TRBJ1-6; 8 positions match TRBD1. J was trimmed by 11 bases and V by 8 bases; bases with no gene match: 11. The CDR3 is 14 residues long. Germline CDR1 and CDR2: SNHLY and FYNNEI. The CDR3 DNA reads TGTGCCAGCCAAACGGGGACAGGAGAAACACCCCTCCACTTT. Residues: CASQTGTGETPLHF.

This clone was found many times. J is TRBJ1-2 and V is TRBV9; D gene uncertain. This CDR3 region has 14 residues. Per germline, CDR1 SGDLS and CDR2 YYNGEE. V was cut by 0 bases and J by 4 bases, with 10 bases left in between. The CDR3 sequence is CASSVGPNTYGYTF. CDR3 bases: TGTGCCAGCAGCGTAGGCCCAAACACCTATGGCTACACCTTC.

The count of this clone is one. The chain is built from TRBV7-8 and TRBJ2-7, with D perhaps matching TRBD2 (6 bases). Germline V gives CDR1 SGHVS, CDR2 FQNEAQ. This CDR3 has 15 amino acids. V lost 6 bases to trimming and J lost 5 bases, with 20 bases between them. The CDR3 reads CASSPGGNPSHEQYF. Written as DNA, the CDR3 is TGTGCCAGCAGTCCCGGCGGGAATCCAAGTCACGAGCAGTACTTC.

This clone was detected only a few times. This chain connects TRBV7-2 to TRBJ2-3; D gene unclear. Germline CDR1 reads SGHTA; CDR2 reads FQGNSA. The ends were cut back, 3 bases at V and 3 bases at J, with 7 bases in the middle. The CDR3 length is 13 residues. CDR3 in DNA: TGTGCCAGCAGCTTTGGCCAGACAGATACGCAGTATTTT. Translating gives CASSFGQTDTQYF.

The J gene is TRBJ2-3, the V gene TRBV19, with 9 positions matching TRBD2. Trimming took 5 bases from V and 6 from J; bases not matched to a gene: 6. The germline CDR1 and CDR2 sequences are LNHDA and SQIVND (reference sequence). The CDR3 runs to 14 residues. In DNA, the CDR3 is TGTGCCAGTAGTTCTGGCGGGGGGGCCGATACGCAGTATTTT. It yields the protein CASSSGGGADTQYF.

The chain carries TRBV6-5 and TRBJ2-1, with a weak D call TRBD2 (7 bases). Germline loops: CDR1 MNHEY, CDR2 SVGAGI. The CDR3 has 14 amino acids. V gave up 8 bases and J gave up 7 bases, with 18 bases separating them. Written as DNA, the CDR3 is TGTGCCAGCCTTGGGGGCGGGAGTACAAATGAGCAGTTCTTC. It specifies CASLGGGSTNEQFF.

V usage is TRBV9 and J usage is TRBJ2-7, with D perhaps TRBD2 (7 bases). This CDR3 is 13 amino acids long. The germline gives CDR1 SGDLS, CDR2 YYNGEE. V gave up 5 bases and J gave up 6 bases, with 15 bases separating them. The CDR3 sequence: CASSAGVGGEQYF. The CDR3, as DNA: TGTGCCAGCAGTGCGGGGGTAGGGGGCGAGCAGTACTTC. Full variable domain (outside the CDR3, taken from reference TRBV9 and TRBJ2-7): DSGVTQTPKHLITATGQRVTLRCSPRSGDLSVYWYQQSLDQGLQFLIQYYNGEERAKGNILERFSAQQFPDLHSELNLSSLELGDSALYFCASSAGVGGEQYFGPGTRLTVT.

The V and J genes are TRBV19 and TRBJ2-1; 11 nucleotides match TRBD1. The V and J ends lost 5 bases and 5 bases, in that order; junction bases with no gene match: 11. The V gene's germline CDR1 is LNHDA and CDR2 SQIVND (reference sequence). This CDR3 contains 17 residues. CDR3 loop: CASSASSGTGGNNEQFF. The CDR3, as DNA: TGTGCCAGTAGTGCTTCGTCGGGGACAGGGGGTAACAATGAGCAGTTCTTC.

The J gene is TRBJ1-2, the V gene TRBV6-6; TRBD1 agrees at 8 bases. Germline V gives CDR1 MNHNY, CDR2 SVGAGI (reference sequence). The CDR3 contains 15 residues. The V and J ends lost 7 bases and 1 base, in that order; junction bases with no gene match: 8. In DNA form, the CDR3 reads TGTGCCAGCACCCAAAGACAGGGGAATAACTATGGCTACACCTTC. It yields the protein CASTQRQGNNYGYTF.

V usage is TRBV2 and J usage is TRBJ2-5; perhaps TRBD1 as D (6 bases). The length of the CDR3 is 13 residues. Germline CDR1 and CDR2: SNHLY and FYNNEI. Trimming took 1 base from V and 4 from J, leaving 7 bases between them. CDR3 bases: TGTGCCAGCAGTGAAGACAGGGCAGAGACCCAGTACTTC. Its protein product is CASSEDRAETQYF.

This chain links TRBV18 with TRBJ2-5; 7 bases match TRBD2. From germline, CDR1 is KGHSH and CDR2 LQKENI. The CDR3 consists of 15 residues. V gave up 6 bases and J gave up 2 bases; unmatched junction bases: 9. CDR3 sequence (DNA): TGTGCCAGCTCCACGCTTAGCGGGCCTCAAGAGACCCAGTACTTC. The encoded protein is CASSTLSGPQETQYF.

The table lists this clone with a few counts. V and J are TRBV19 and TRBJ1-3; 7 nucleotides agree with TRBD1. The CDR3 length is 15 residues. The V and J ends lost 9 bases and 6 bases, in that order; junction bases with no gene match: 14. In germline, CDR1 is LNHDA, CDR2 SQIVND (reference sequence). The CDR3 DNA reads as TGTGCCAGCCTTTCACCCGGGACAGTCGCAAACACCATATATTTT. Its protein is CASLSPGTVANTIYF.

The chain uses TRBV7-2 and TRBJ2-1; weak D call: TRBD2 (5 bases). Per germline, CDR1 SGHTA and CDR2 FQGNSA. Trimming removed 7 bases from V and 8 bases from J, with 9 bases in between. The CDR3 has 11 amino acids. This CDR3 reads CASKTGDEQFF. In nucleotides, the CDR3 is TGTGCCAGCAAAACCGGGGATGAGCAGTTCTTC.